This T cell receptor beta chain appears in the sequencing data of a study of T cell repertoires in cytomegalovirus infection (dated by TCRdb to between 2018 and 2020). For the wider study: Donor HLA type was relevant to the analysis, as public TCR beta signatures indicated carriage of CMV infection together with the matching HLA type.

This clonotype was seen many times. This receptor's antigen is unknown. No much larger clonotype is one base removed from it; base qualities were not supplied. Beyond this particular receptor, the publication reports: In both this cohort and an independent cohort of 352 donors, the cumulative frequency of public TCR beta family members distinguished carriers of CMV infection plus the relevant HLA type. The ex vivo response was dominated by HLA-C-restricted CMV-specific TCR beta clonotypes, which also provided the single most frequent clonotype in two of eight donors.

Data came from an Illumina HiSeq 1500. TCRdb handled the public reads itself, with Q25 trimming in fastp and clone calling in MiXCR, and kept productive beta chains. Each entry merges the rows of one CDR3 protein and shows their most common DNA and genes. Present in this sample are 160,000 or so distinct CDR3 sequences, less than 25% of which were seen just once. The top ten clones comprise approximately 11% of the sample. The V and J ends are trimmed by 7 bases and 1 base, leaving 14 bases between them. From a lookup of the germline V gene, CDR1 and CDR2 are SGHVS and FQNEAQ. The CDR3 runs 14 residues from the cysteine to the phenylalanine. Here the CDR3 DNA is all that survives: 42 bases in frame from base 1.

The chain is assembled from TRBV7-8 and TRBJ2-7; no D gene can be assigned with confidence. The source is a human donor in good health (CMV status not recorded). Some clones in this sample may be carry-over from other donors' samples. The sample was PBMCs. The DNA sequence is as follows: TGTGCCAGCACCAGACTGGACGGTTCCTACGAGCAGTACTTC. It specifies CASTRLDGSYEQYF.